This T cell receptor (beta chain) comes out of a study of immune evolution from preneoplasia to lung adenocarcinoma (dated by TCRdb to the early 2020s). Some background on the complete study: HLA loss of heterozygosity was observed in approximately 7%, 15% and 30% of AIS, MIA and ADC lesions, respectively, and was not observed in any AAH lesions. Resected precursor lesions (AAH, AIS, MIA) and invasive adenocarcinomas were each compared against paired morphologically normal lung tissue. The TCR sequencing data were obtained from about 47 patients. The immune data were combined with whole exome sequencing and methylation data from the same cohort of nodules. The study combined immune gene expression, TCR sequencing and multiplex immunofluorescence to profile immune contexture across lung adenocarcinoma precursors and invasive adenocarcinoma. The sample size depended on which specimens were available, not on a prior power calculation. According to the study, some 100 samples went through TCR sequencing. A total of some 48 patients with pulmonary nodules who underwent surgical resection were included in the overall cohort. POLYSOLVER was used to infer Class I HLA alleles from exome data, and LOHHLA was used to detect allele-specific HLA loss.

Resection was performed on patients in Japan or China between about 2013 and 2017. Histologic diagnosis of each case was confirmed independently by two lung cancer pathologists on H&E slides. For nucleic acid extraction, premalignant or tumor cells were enriched by macro-dissection following pathologic assessment. FFPE tissue was used for DNA isolation with the AllPrep DNA/RNA FFPE Kit. TCR beta CDR3 regions were sequenced from DNA using the immunoSEQ hsTCRbeta Kit. The source study handled its data this way. The ImmunoSEQ Analyzer was used to analyse the TCR sequencing data. T cell clonality was defined as 1 minus Pielou's evenness computed on productive rearrangements. T cell diversity was measured with the inverse Simpson index on productive templates. T cell density was defined as TCR beta template counts normalized to usable DNA, with usable DNA estimated by amplifying and sequencing housekeeping genes. Two-sided Kruskal-Wallis tests were used to compare TCR metrics across histologic stages. The immuneACCESS repertoire file appears here via TCRdb, limited to in-frame rearrangements. These files lack a portion of the clones; in checked studies, under half of the deficit traces to unresolved V genes, and the cause of the others is not known. From that table come the V and J calls and clone size; the DNA was used to work out D and trimming. The sample yields roughly 38,000 clones; 74% were counted once. 6% to 7% of the sample belongs to the ten largest clones.

Overall study outcomes, separate from this receptor: The findings reflected association rather than direct causation, and larger cohorts with long-term follow-up and longitudinal biopsies were considered necessary. Compared with EGFR-mutant or double wild-type lesions, KRAS-mutant nodules had the highest T cell clonality. Because all patients were from Japan and China, applicability to Western populations was uncertain. Top T cell clone frequencies were highest in normal lung and appeared to decrease progressively from AAH through AIS, MIA and invasive adenocarcinoma. Clonality was highest in normal lung, while later-stage lesions appeared to have lower clonality but higher T cell density and diversity.

In its sample, this clone was seen a few times. The antigen this receptor binds is unknown. No base quality values were provided; no much bigger clone lies one nucleotide off. The clonotype was recovered from a person in their sixties with lung adenocarcinoma. The sample consisted of FFPE invasive lung adenocarcinoma tissue. This specimen's cell subset or site label, interpreted: frankly invasive lung adenocarcinoma (ADC).

The DNA sequence is given as TGCAGCTTTTATGGGGAATCCGGCACCATATATTTT. Translation gives CSFYGESGTIYF. The rearrangement joined TRBV29-1 to TRBJ1-3, with the D gene not clear enough to name. Per the germline V gene, SQVTM is the CDR1 and ANQGSEA is the CDR2. The CDR3 sequence holds 12 residues, the cysteine and phenylalanine included. Solely the CDR3 DNA is kept, with 36 bases framed from the first base. V and J lose 8 bases and 9 bases, and a span of 17 bases separates them. Full variable domain (CDR3 extended with the reference TRBV29-1 and TRBJ1-3 proteins): SAVISQKPSRDICQRGTSLTIQCQVDSQVTMMFWYRQQPGQSLTLIATANQGSEATYESGFVIDKFPISRPNLTFSTLTVSNMSPEDSSIYLCSFYGESGTIYFGEGSWLTVV.